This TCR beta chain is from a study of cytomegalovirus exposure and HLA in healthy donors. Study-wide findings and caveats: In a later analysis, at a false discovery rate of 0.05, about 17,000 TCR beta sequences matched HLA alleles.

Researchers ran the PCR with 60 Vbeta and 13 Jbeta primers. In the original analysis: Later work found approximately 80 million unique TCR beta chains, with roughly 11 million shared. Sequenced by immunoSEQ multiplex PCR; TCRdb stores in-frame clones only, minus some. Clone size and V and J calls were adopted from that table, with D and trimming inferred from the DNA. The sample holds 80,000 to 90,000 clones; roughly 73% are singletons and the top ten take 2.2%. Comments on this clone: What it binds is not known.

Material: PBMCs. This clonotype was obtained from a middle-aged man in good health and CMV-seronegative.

The CDR3 loop is CASSFDRGVTEAFF. The CDR3 DNA follows: TGTGCCAGCAGTTTCGACAGGGGTGTAACTGAAGCTTTCTTT. The rearrangement joins TRBV2 to TRBJ1-1; TRBD1 matches at 8 bases. The ends lost 5 bases at V and 5 bases at J; junction bases unmatched: 7. The germline CDR1 and CDR2 sequences are SNHLY and FYNNEI. The CDR3 runs to 14 residues.